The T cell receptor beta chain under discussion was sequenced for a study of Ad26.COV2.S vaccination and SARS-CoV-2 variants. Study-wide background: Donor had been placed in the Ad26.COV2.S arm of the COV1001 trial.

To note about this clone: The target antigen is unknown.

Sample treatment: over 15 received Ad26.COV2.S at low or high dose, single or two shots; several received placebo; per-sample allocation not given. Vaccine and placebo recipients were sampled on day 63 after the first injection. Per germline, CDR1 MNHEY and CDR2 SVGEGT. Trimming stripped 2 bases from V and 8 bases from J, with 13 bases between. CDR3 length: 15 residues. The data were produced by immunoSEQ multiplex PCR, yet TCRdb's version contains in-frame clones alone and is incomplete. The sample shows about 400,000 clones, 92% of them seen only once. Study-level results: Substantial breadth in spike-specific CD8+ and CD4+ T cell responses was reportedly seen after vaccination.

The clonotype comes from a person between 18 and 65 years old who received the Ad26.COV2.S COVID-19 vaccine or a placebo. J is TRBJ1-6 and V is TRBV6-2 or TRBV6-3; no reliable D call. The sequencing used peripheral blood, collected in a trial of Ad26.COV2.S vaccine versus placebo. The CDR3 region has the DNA TGTGCCAGCAGTTACGAGAGCCAAGCCTATTCACCCCTCCACTTT. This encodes CASSYESQAYSPLHF.